These T cell receptor beta chains were read from a single sample in a study of T-cell memory formation after mild COVID-19. TCRdb called the 5' RACE reads again in MiXCR, with one record for every CDR3 protein. This table has hundreds of thousands of distinct CDR3 sequences, 20% appearing once. Input material: PBMCs or a T cell subset sorted from them (not recorded which). Source of these receptors: an adult woman who had mild COVID-19 (a few samples of this study predate the infection). Cell type and time point are not known. Each CDR3 is given with its conserved first and last residue. Fields, in order: D gene, clone size, V gene, J gene, CDR3 DNA, CDR3 protein. D genes are given only for firm matches. Clone size, where shown, is once, few, many, or a class for clones that have expanded.

d_call: .; clone_size: few; v_call: TRBV18; j_call: TRBJ1-1; cdr3_nt: TGTGCCAGCTCATTCACCGATGGGGGCTCAAGCACTGAAGCTTTCTTT; cdr3_aa: CASSFTDGGSSTEAFF
d_call: .; clone_size: .; v_call: TRBV4-2; j_call: TRBJ2-3; cdr3_nt: TGTGCCAGCAGCCAAGGGGGGACAACACACACAGATACGCAGTATTTT; cdr3_aa: CASSQGGTTHTDTQYF
d_call: TRBD2; clone_size: .; v_call: TRBV10-2; j_call: TRBJ2-7; cdr3_nt: TGCGCCAGCAGAACCGGGACTAGCACCTACGAGCAGTACTTC; cdr3_aa: CASRTGTSTYEQYF
d_call: .; clone_size: .; v_call: TRBV3-1; j_call: TRBJ2-2; cdr3_nt: TGTGCCAGCAGCCAAGGGGACACCGGGGAGCTGTTTTTT; cdr3_aa: CASSQGDTGELFF
d_call: TRBD2; clone_size: .; v_call: TRBV12-3/TRBV12-4; j_call: TRBJ2-1; cdr3_nt: TGTGCCAGCAGCACACGGGAGGGCCCCCATGAGCAGTTCTTC; cdr3_aa: CASSTREGPHEQFF
d_call: TRBD1; clone_size: many; v_call: TRBV9; j_call: TRBJ2-5; cdr3_nt: TGTGCCAGCAGCGTGACAGGGGTTGGTTATTTGGAGACCCAGTACTTC; cdr3_aa: CASSVTGVGYLETQYF
d_call: .; clone_size: few; v_call: TRBV5-1; j_call: TRBJ1-3; cdr3_nt: TGCGCCAGCAGCTTGGAGGCTCCGAGCTCTGGAAACACCATATATTTT; cdr3_aa: CASSLEAPSSGNTIYF
d_call: TRBD2; clone_size: many; v_call: TRBV7-2; j_call: TRBJ2-5; cdr3_nt: TGTGCCAGCAGCTTAGTAGCGCTAGCGGTCAAAAATCAGGAGACCCAGTACTTC; cdr3_aa: CASSLVALAVKNQETQYF
d_call: TRBD2; clone_size: few; v_call: TRBV19; j_call: TRBJ2-1; cdr3_nt: TGTGCCAGTACCCCGGATAGCGGGAGCTACAATGAGCAGTTCTTC; cdr3_aa: CASTPDSGSYNEQFF
d_call: .; clone_size: few; v_call: TRBV7-9; j_call: TRBJ2-1; cdr3_nt: TGTGCCAGCAGCTCCTTGGGGGTGAGCTCCTACAATGAGCAGTTCTTC; cdr3_aa: CASSSLGVSSYNEQFF
d_call: .; clone_size: few; v_call: TRBV12-3/TRBV12-4; j_call: TRBJ1-2; cdr3_nt: TGTGCCAGCAGTTTAAGAACGGTGGGAGGCTACACCTTC; cdr3_aa: CASSLRTVGGYTF
d_call: TRBD1; clone_size: few; v_call: TRBV7-8; j_call: TRBJ1-4; cdr3_nt: TGTGCCAGCAGCTTAGGCGGGGGGACAGGGGAAGGACTGTTTTTT; cdr3_aa: CASSLGGGTGEGLFF
d_call: .; clone_size: few; v_call: TRBV5-5; j_call: TRBJ1-2; cdr3_nt: TGTGCCAGCAGCTTGGGACAGGTGGAGGGCTACACCTTC; cdr3_aa: CASSLGQVEGYTF
d_call: TRBD2; clone_size: .; v_call: TRBV25-1; j_call: TRBJ2-3; cdr3_nt: TGTGCCAGCAGTGAATCCCCTAGCGGGGGGTTGCAGTATTTT; cdr3_aa: CASSESPSGGLQYF
d_call: .; clone_size: few; v_call: TRBV6-5; j_call: TRBJ1-2; cdr3_nt: TGTGCCAGCAGGGCAGGACAGAACTATGGCTACACCTTC; cdr3_aa: CASRAGQNYGYTF
d_call: TRBD1; clone_size: .; v_call: TRBV19; j_call: TRBJ2-1; cdr3_nt: TGTGCCAGTAGTATAGGCCCCAGGGGGAATGAGCAGTTCTTC; cdr3_aa: CASSIGPRGNEQFF
d_call: .; clone_size: few; v_call: TRBV6-6; j_call: TRBJ2-3; cdr3_nt: TGTGCCAGCAGTAGATCAGATACGCAGTATTTT; cdr3_aa: CASSRSDTQYF
d_call: TRBD2; clone_size: few; v_call: TRBV7-9; j_call: TRBJ2-3; cdr3_nt: TGTGCCAGCAGCATCGGGGGGAGGGGCCCAGATACGCAGTATTTT; cdr3_aa: CASSIGGRGPDTQYF
d_call: TRBD1; clone_size: few; v_call: TRBV7-9; j_call: TRBJ2-7; cdr3_nt: TGTGCCAGCAGCAGTCCATCGACAGGGCAGAACGAGCAGTACTTC; cdr3_aa: CASSSPSTGQNEQYF
d_call: TRBD1; clone_size: .; v_call: TRBV30; j_call: TRBJ2-7; cdr3_nt: TGTGCCTGGGGACAGGGGAATTTCTACGAGCAGTACTTC; cdr3_aa: CAWGQGNFYEQYF
d_call: .; clone_size: .; v_call: TRBV5-1; j_call: TRBJ1-1; cdr3_nt: TGCGCCAGCAGCTTGGCGGGGAGGTCTGAAGCTTTCTTT; cdr3_aa: CASSLAGRSEAFF
d_call: .; clone_size: few; v_call: TRBV12-3/TRBV12-4; j_call: TRBJ1-2; cdr3_nt: TGTGCCAGTACCCCCGAGCGGATTGTCGGGGGCTACACCTTC; cdr3_aa: CASTPERIVGGYTF
d_call: TRBD2; clone_size: .; v_call: TRBV7-9; j_call: TRBJ2-1; cdr3_nt: TGTGCCAGCAGCTTGAGCTCAGCGGGACTAGATAACAATGAGCAGTTCTTC; cdr3_aa: CASSLSSAGLDNNEQFF
d_call: TRBD1; clone_size: .; v_call: TRBV11-3; j_call: TRBJ1-2; cdr3_nt: TGTGCCAGCAGGGAGACAGGGGGATATGGCTACACCTTC; cdr3_aa: CASRETGGYGYTF